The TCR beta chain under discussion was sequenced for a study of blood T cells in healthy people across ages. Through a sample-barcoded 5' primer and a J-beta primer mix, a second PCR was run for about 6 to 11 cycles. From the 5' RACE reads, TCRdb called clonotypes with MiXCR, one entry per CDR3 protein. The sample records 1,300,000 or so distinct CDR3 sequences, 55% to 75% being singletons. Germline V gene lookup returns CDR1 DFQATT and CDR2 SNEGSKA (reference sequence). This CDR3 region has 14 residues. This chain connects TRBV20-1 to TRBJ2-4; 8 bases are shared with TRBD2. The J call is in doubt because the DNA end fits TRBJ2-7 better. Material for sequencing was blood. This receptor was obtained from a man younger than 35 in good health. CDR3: CSATPGLGSHEQYF. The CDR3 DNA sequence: TGCAGTGCTACCCCGGGACTAGGGTCCCACGAGCAGTACTTC.